The 8 T cell receptor beta chains listed next were all sequenced from one sample in a study of blood T cell repertoires in COVID-19. Assay used: immunoSEQ multiplex PCR; TCRdb lists only in-frame clones, some missing. The repertoire holds roughly 110,000 clones, with 81% as singletons. Sequenced input: peripheral blood. These TCRs come from a man between 50 and 59 years old with acute or convalescent COVID-19.

This clone was seen once. V and J are TRBV6-5 and TRBJ1-2; D might be TRBD1 (6 bases). Germline values: CDR1 MNHEY, CDR2 SVGAGI. This CDR3 is 15 amino acids long. Trimming pared 0 bases from V and 3 bases from J, leaving 11 bases between. The CDR3 nucleotides read TGTGCCAGCAGTTACTCGAGCCCAGGGGACTATGGCTACACCTTC. Translation gives CASSYSSPGDYGYTF.

This chain connects TRBV19 to TRBJ1-4, with a tentative D call TRBD1 (5 bases). Trimming removed 3 bases from V and 7 bases from J, with 18 bases in between. The length of the CDR3 is 16 residues. Germline CDR1 LNHDA, CDR2 SQIVND (reference sequence). In DNA, the CDR3 is TGTGCCAGTAGTATCTTTGGGACGGGGGTCGGTGAAAAACTGTTTTTT. It is translated as CASSIFGTGVGEKLFF.

The sample holds one count of this clone. The rearrangement uses TRBV2 and TRBJ1-5, with D perhaps TRBD1 (6 bases). The CDR3 is 15 residues long. CDR1 is SNHLY, CDR2 FYNNEI, per germline. Trimming shortened V by 7 bases and J by 6 bases, and 19 bases separated the two germline ends. The CDR3 nucleotides read TGTGCCAGCACCATCTATAAGACAGGACTTCAGCCCCAGCATTTT. It codes for CASTIYKTGLQPQHF.

The chain is built from TRBV6-5 and TRBJ1-2; 8 nucleotides agree with TRBD1. The J segment lost 8 bases and the V segment lost 6 bases, leaving 5 bases of the junction unmatched. CDR3 length: 12 residues. The germline gives CDR1 MNHEY, CDR2 SVGAGI. CDR3 nucleotide sequence: TGTGCCAGCAGCACAGGGGGTAAAGGCTACACCTTC. Its translation: CASSTGGKGYTF.

V gene TRBV4-1 combines with J gene TRBJ1-4; no reliable D call. The V end lost 1 base, the J end lost 4 bases, and 13 bases lay between the germline ends. Germline V gene sequence: CDR1 MGHRA, CDR2 YSYEKL. This CDR3 comprises 16 residues. CDR3 amino acids: CASSQGGSGNNEKLFF. The CDR3 DNA follows: TGCGCCAGCAGCCAAGGAGGGTCCGGGAATAATGAAAAACTGTTTTTT.

The rearrangement joins TRBV24-1 to TRBJ2-2; TRBD1 might be the D (6 bases). V dropped 3 bases and J dropped 3 bases, with 19 bases sitting between them. Germline CDR1 reads KGHDR; CDR2 reads SFDVKD. The CDR3 contains 18 residues. The CDR3 bases are TGTGCCACCAGTGATAGACGCGATGGGGGCCGGGACACCGGGGAGCTGTTTTTT. Translating it yields CATSDRRDGGRDTGELFF.

The chain combines TRBV6-5 with TRBJ1-5; D not resolved. The germline gives CDR1 MNHEY, CDR2 SVGAGI. Trimming left V 4 bases short and J 3 bases short, with 7 bases between. This CDR3 spans 13 amino acids. CDR3: CASSLQANQPQHF. The DNA of the CDR3 is TGTGCCAGCAGTTTGCAGGCCAATCAGCCCCAGCATTTT.

The chain is built from TRBV19 and TRBJ1-5; D not resolved. Germline values: CDR1 LNHDA, CDR2 SQIVND (reference sequence). This CDR3 comprises 16 residues. V was pared by 2 bases and J by 0 bases, with 11 bases between. For the CDR3, the DNA is TGTGCCAGTAGTATAAATGGCAGGATTAGCAATCAGCCCCAGCATTTT. As protein: CASSINGRISNQPQHF.